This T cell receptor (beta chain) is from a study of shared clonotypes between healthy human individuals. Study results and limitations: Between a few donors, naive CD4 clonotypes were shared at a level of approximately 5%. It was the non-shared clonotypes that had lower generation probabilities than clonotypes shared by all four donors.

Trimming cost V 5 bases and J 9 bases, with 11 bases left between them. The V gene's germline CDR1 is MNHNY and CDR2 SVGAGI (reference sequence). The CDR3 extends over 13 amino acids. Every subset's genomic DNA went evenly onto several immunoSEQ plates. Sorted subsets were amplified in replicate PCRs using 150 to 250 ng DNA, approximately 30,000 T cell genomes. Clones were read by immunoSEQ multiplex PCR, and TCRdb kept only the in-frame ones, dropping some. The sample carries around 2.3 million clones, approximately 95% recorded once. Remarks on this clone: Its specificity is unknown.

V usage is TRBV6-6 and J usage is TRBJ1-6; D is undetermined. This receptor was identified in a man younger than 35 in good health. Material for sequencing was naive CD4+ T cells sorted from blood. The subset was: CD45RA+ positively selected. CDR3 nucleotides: TGTGCCAGCAGTGGCTTCTTAGTTTCACCCCTCCACTTT. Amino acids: CASSGFLVSPLHF.